This T cell receptor beta chain was sequenced in a study of T cells expressing NK-cell markers. The germline V gene has CDR1 LGHDT and CDR2 YNNKEL (reference sequence). This CDR3 spans 16 amino acids. 5'RACE template switching with UMIs produced the TCR beta cDNA. TCRdb re-called the 5' RACE reads, yielding one record per CDR3 amino acid sequence without DNA. The table for this sample gives about 260,000 distinct CDR3 sequences. V is TRBV3-1 and J is TRBJ2-1; TCRdb outputs TRBD1, but without DNA this stays unchecked. Source material: blood T cells: a sorted CD56 or NKG2C T cell subset, CD4+ or CD8+ T cells, or bulk PBMC T cells (not recorded which). This clonotype originated in a man aged 18 to 29 in good health. This CDR3 reads CASSQGAVGGRNEQFF.